Each of the 21 T cell receptor beta chains below was sequenced from the same sample in a study of blood T cells in healthy people across ages. PCR was performed a second time for 7 to 11 cycles using a sample-barcoded 5' primer and a J-beta primer mix. TCRdb called the 5' RACE reads again in MiXCR, with one record for every CDR3 protein. The data show approximately 690,000 distinct CDR3 sequences, 40% to 45% seen once. The sample consisted of blood. These receptors were taken from an elderly man in good health.

To note about this clonotype: At one boundary the junction diverges from the germline segment, which might be a read error. The rearrangement joins TRBV25-1 to TRBJ2-7; TRBD1 matches at 7 bases. In germline, CDR1 is MGHDK, CDR2 SYGVNS. The length of the CDR3 is 15 residues. CDR3 loop: CASSEFPGGSYEQYF. CDR3 nucleotides: TGTGCCAGCAGCGAATTCCCAGGGGGCTCCTACGAGCAGTACTTC.

The chain is built from TRBV7-3 and TRBJ2-5; tentatively, D is TRBD1 (6 bases). CDR1 and CDR2 (germline): SGHTA, FQGTGA. V was shortened by 5 bases and J by 4 bases, with 11 bases between the two germline ends. This CDR3 is 13 amino acids long. The CDR3 coding sequence is TGTGCCAGCAGCATAGGACAGATAGAGACCCAGTACTTC. Translating it yields CASSIGQIETQYF.

A few counts support this clonotype. The chain combines TRBV29-1 with TRBJ1-1; a weak D match, TRBD1 (5 bases). Germline V gene data show CDR1 as SQVTM and CDR2 as ANQGSEA. CDR3 size: 14 residues. V lost 6 bases, J lost 1 base, and 15 bases lay in between. The DNA of the CDR3 is TGCAGCGTGAGTCAGGGTAGGAAGAACACTGAAGCTTTCTTT. It yields the protein CSVSQGRKNTEAFF. Combining the CDR3 with reference TRBV29-1 and TRBJ1-1 gives the whole variable domain SAVISQKPSRDICQRGTSLTIQCQVDSQVTMMFWYRQQPGQSLTLIATANQGSEATYESGFVIDKFPISRPNLTFSTLTVSNMSPEDSSIYLCSVSQGRKNTEAFFGQGTRLTVV.

V gene TRBV7-2 combines with J gene TRBJ2-1; TRBD2 might be the D (7 bases). V lost 2 bases to trimming and J lost 6 bases, with 17 bases between them. Germline CDR1 is SGHTA and CDR2 is FQGNSA. The CDR3 spans 16 residues. The CDR3: CASSLPRGGRVNEQFF. In nucleotides, the CDR3 is TGTGCCAGCAGCTTACCAAGGGGGGGTCGAGTCAATGAGCAGTTCTTC.

J is TRBJ2-7 and V is TRBV5-1; 8 nucleotides match TRBD2. The CDR3 runs to 14 residues. Germline CDR1 is SGHRS and CDR2 is YFSETQ. The trim removed 3 bases at V and 6 bases at J, leaving 8 bases unmatched. In nucleotides, the CDR3 is TGCGCCAGCAGCTGGGGGGGACTAGAGAGCGAGCAGTACTTC. This sequence encodes CASSWGGLESEQYF.

V is TRBV12-5 and J is TRBJ1-5; D is perhaps TRBD1 (6 bases). V lost 5 bases to trimming and J lost 0 bases, with 11 bases between them. Per germline, CDR1 LGHNT and CDR2 FRNRAP. This CDR3 contains 15 residues. The CDR3 DNA follows: TGTGCTAGTGGTGAGGGGGACTATAGCAATCAGCCCCAGCATTTT. It translates to CASGEGDYSNQPQHF. The full variable domain, its missing parts supplied by reference TRBV12-5 and TRBJ1-5, is DARVTQTPRHKVTEMGQEVTMRCQPILGHNTVFWYRQTMMQGLELLAYFRNRAPLDDSGMPKDRFSAEMPDATLATLKIQPSEPRDSAVYFCASGEGDYSNQPQHFGDGTRLSIL.

The table lists this clonotype with many counts. The chain has TRBV29-1 and TRBJ2-5, with D possibly being TRBD2 (6 bases). The ends were cut back, 7 bases at V and 2 bases at J, with 11 bases in the middle. This CDR3 is 12 amino acids long. Germline V gene lookup returns CDR1 SQVTM and CDR2 ANQGSEA. The CDR3 reads CSGGTGQETQYF. CDR3 DNA: TGCAGCGGCGGGACGGGACAAGAGACCCAGTACTTC.

In the case of this clonotype: Just one base apart from a much larger clone, this may be a read error. The chain employs TRBV7-2 and TRBJ2-7; 10 bases match TRBD2. The CDR3 extends over 17 amino acids. Looked up from germline, CDR1 is SGHTA and CDR2 is FQGNSA. DNA of the CDR3: TGTGCCAGCAGCTTAACGGACTCTAGCGGGAGTGGGTACGGGCAGTACTTC. Amino acid sequence: CASSLTDSSGSGYGQYF.

The CDR3 loop reads CASSQVERGGYNEQFF. The CDR3 DNA sequence: TGCGCCAGCAGCCAAGTTGAGCGGGGGGGGTACAATGAGCAGTTCTTC. The J gene is TRBJ2-1, the V gene TRBV4-3; 10 nucleotides line up with TRBD2. Germline assignment: CDR1 LGHNA and CDR2 YSLEER. Trimming cost V 1 base and J 4 bases; bases outside gene matches: 4. The CDR3 has 16 residues.

The rearrangement joins TRBV6-2 or TRBV6-3 to TRBJ1-1, with D maybe TRBD1 (6 bases). Germline assignment: CDR1 MNHEY and CDR2 SVGEGT. Trimming cost V 6 bases and J 5 bases, with 16 bases left between them. The CDR3 totals 14 residues. For the CDR3, the DNA is TGTGCCAGCAGGGACTCCACAAGGGGGACTGAAGCTTTCTTT. It is translated as CASRDSTRGTEAFF.

The V call is TRBV20-1, the J call TRBJ2-3, with 9 bases matching TRBD1. After removal of 1 base from V and 4 bases from J, the junction contained 6 bases not matched to a gene. The germline gives CDR1 DFQATT, CDR2 SNEGSKA (reference sequence). The CDR3 totals 15 residues. The CDR3 sequence is CSARVETGGSDTQYF. The CDR3 DNA is TGCAGTGCTAGAGTAGAGACAGGGGGATCAGATACGCAGTATTTT.

In its sample, this clonotype was seen a few times. CDR3 sequence (DNA): TGCAGTGCTAGACCCGGGACTAGAATAGCCAAAAACATTCAGTACTTC. Residues: CSARPGTRIAKNIQYF. The chain joins TRBV20-1 to TRBJ2-4; 8 bases line up with TRBD2. Losses at the gene ends were 2 bases for V and 0 bases for J; bases not matched to a gene: 6. Germline values: CDR1 DFQATT, CDR2 SNEGSKA (reference sequence). The CDR3 spans 16 residues.

A remark on this clonotype: Possible read error: a much larger clone is one base away. V usage is TRBV12-3 or TRBV12-4 and J usage is TRBJ2-5, with 8 bases that match TRBD1. J was trimmed by 11 bases and V by 5 bases; bases with no gene match: 10. This CDR3 contains 13 residues. The CDR3: CASSKDRVAEQYF. Written as DNA, the CDR3 is TGTGCCAGCAGTAAGGACAGGGTGGCTGAGCAGTACTTC.

This clonotype was observed a few times. The V call is TRBV20-1, the J call TRBJ2-5, with D maybe TRBD2 (6 bases). Germline V gene data show CDR1 as DFQATT and CDR2 as SNEGSKA (reference sequence). Trimming stripped 5 bases from V and 0 bases from J, with 10 bases between. The CDR3 runs to 13 residues. The CDR3, as DNA: TGCAGTGCTCCCCGGGACTACCAAGAGACCCAGTACTTC. Its protein product is CSAPRDYQETQYF.

Ten or more counts support this clonotype. V usage is TRBV4-3 and J usage is TRBJ2-5; 8 bases match TRBD2. V was pared by 3 bases and J by 1 base, with 7 bases of the junction left unmatched. The CDR3 runs 16 residues. CDR1 and CDR2 (germline): LGHNA, YSLEER. The CDR3 DNA reads TGCGCCAGCAGCCAGGGGAATAGCGGGGTCCAAGAGACCCAGTACTTC. This gives the protein CASSQGNSGVQETQYF.

In this sample, this clonotype turned up a few times. The chain employs TRBV7-2 and TRBJ1-5, with D unresolved. CDR3 size: 15 residues. Trimming removed 5 bases at V and 3 bases at J, with 14 bases between. Germline loops: CDR1 SGHTA, CDR2 FQGNSA. The CDR3 reads CASSLKPVLNQPQHF. The CDR3 region has the DNA TGTGCCAGCAGCCTTAAGCCAGTTCTCAATCAGCCCCAGCATTTT.

The rearrangement links TRBV20-1 to TRBJ2-7; 9 nucleotides agree with TRBD1. From germline, CDR1 is DFQATT and CDR2 SNEGSKA (reference sequence). The CDR3 consists of 14 residues. The J segment lost 2 bases and the V segment lost 5 bases, leaving 7 bases of the junction unmatched. The CDR3 here is CSAARQGVAYEQYF. The CDR3 DNA reads TGCAGTGCTGCCCGACAGGGGGTCGCCTACGAGCAGTACTTC.

This clonotype was seen only once. V usage is TRBV6-4 and J usage is TRBJ2-3, with TRBD1 identical over 7 bases. The CDR3 is 15 residues long. Germline V lookup: CDR1 MRHNA, CDR2 SNTAGT. V was pared by 5 bases and J by 2 bases, with 7 bases of the junction left unmatched. CDR3 in DNA: TGTGCCAGCAGTTTACAGGGGTCTCACACAGATACGCAGTATTTT. Amino acids: CASSLQGSHTDTQYF.

The CDR3 protein is CASSGRENGETQYF. The CDR3 DNA sequence: TGTGCCAGCAGTGGGAGGGAGAATGGAGAGACCCAGTACTTC. The chain combines TRBV6-5 with TRBJ2-5; 7 bases line up with TRBD2. V lost 5 bases and J lost 4; bases outside the gene matches: 7. This CDR3 spans 14 amino acids. Germline lookup yields CDR1 MNHEY and CDR2 SVGAGI.

This rearrangement joins TRBV9 to TRBJ2-5, with a possible D match to TRBD1 (6 bases). The CDR3 loop spans 13 amino acids. The germline gives CDR1 SGDLS, CDR2 YYNGEE. Trimming pared 6 bases from V and 1 base from J, leaving 10 bases between. In nucleotides, the CDR3 is TGTGCCAGCACCCAGGGGAGCCAAGAGACCCAGTACTTC. Translation: CASTQGSQETQYF.

This clonotype was counted only a few times. This sequence joins TRBV12-3 or TRBV12-4 and TRBJ2-2; 7 bases line up with TRBD1. The CDR3 is made up of 15 amino acids. V dropped 6 bases and J dropped 4; count of bases not matched to a gene: 8. CDR3 sequence: CASRRTGVGTGELFF. The CDR3 DNA reads TGTGCCAGCAGACGAACAGGGGTCGGCACCGGGGAGCTGTTTTTT.